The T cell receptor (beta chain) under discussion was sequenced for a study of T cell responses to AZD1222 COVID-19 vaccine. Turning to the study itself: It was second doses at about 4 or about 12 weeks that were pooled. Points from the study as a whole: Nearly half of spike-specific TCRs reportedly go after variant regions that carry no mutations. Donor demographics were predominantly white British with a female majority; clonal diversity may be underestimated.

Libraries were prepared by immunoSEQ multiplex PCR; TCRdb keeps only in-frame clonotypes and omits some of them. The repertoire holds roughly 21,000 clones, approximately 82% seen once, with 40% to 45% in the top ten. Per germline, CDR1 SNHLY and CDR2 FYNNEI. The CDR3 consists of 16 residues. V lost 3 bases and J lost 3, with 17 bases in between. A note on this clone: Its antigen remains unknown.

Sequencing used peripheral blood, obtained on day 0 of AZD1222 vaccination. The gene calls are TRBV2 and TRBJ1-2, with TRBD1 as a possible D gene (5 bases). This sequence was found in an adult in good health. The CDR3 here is CASSEEGRGLDYGYTF. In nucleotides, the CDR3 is TGTGCCAGCAGTGAGGAGGGGCGCGGGCTAGACTATGGCTACACCTTC.